The present entry profiles one T cell receptor (beta chain) with its context. A second roughly 7 to 12 cycle PCR used barcoded and J-beta primers. TCRdb independently ran MiXCR on the 5' RACE reads; one entry per CDR3 protein. Among approximately 810,000 distinct CDR3 sequences listed, 30% to 45% were seen once. This sample was included in a study of blood T cells in healthy people across ages. From germline, CDR1 is SGDLS and CDR2 YYNGEE. The CDR3 is made up of 15 amino acids. Trimming stripped 0 bases from V and 1 base from J, with 9 bases between. V and J are TRBV9 and TRBJ2-3; no definite D call. This TCR was recovered from a man aged 18 to 30 in good health. The sequencing sample was made of blood. In DNA, the CDR3 is TGTGCCAGCAGCGTAGTAAGCGCCGGCACAGATACGCAGTATTTT. It encodes CASSVVSAGTDTQYF.